Each of the 18 T cell receptor beta chains below was sequenced from the same sample in a study of PD-L1 blockade in urothelial cancer (dated by TCRdb to 2017 to 2019). The library was built by means of the immunoSEQ multiplex PCR assay. TCRdb mirrors the immuneACCESS table, restricted to in-frame sequences. Some clones are absent from its copies; in checked studies, under half trace to an unresolved V gene, and the reason for the others is unknown. This sample is represented by some 80,000 clones; about 85% of them were singletons. The ten largest clonotypes hold over 5% of the sample. This specimen was PBMCs, taken around atezolizumab (anti-PD-L1) treatment. The receptors stem from a woman in her seventies with urothelial cancer.

The V gene is TRBV10-1, the J gene TRBJ1-5, with 7 bases fitting TRBD1. The junction had 8 bases not matched to a gene; V was cut back by 7 bases and J by 5 bases. CDR1 and CDR2 (germline): WNHNN, SYGVQD (reference sequence). The CDR3 has 14 amino acids. CDR3 DNA sequence: TGCGCCAGCATCAACAGGGGATTCGATCAGCCCCAGCATTTT. It specifies CASINRGFDQPQHF.

This chain uses TRBV5-1 with TRBJ2-5; 7 positions match TRBD2. The V and J ends lost 0 bases and 4 bases, in that order; junction bases with no gene match: 6. The CDR3 is 15 amino acids. Germline CDR1 SGHRS, CDR2 YFSETQ. This CDR3 reads CASSLAAGEVETQYF. Here the CDR3 DNA reads TGCGCCAGCAGCTTGGCCGCGGGGGAGGTAGAGACCCAGTACTTC.

The CDR3 protein is CASSYSAAGGSEAFF. CDR3 coding DNA: TGTGCCAGCAGTTACTCCGCGGCAGGGGGCTCTGAAGCTTTCTTT. V and J are TRBV6-5 and TRBJ1-1, with TRBD1 matching 8 bases. Looked up from germline, CDR1 is MNHEY and CDR2 is SVGAGI. J lost 6 bases, V lost 0 bases, and 6 bases had no gene match. The CDR3 covers 15 residues.

The V call is TRBV19, the J call TRBJ2-7, with no clear D. The ends were cut back, 4 bases at V and 2 bases at J, with 18 bases in the middle. The length of the CDR3 is 16 residues. Germline V gene lookup returns CDR1 LNHDA and CDR2 SQIVND (reference sequence). The CDR3 spells CASSTRGDRTAYEQYF. The CDR3 nucleotides are TGTGCCAGTAGTACCCGCGGTGACCGAACTGCCTACGAGCAGTACTTC.

The V gene is TRBV5-1, the J gene TRBJ2-5; TRBD1 aligns across 10 bases. Germline V lookup: CDR1 SGHRS, CDR2 YFSETQ. J was trimmed by 6 bases and V by 4 bases; bases with no gene match: 18. This CDR3 region has 18 residues. The CDR3 nucleotides are TGCGCCAGCAGCCCGGCGTCATTACGGGACAGGGGCGTACAGACCCAGTACTTC. Translation: CASSPASLRDRGVQTQYF.

V usage is TRBV6-4 and J usage is TRBJ1-6; 8 nucleotides line up with TRBD1. The V and J ends lost 5 bases and 5 bases, in that order; junction bases with no gene match: 5. Looked up from germline, CDR1 is MRHNA and CDR2 is SNTAGT. This CDR3 spans 15 amino acids. For the CDR3, the DNA is TGTGCCAGCAGTAACAACAGGGGGGATAATTCACCCCTCCACTTT. Translated: CASSNNRGDNSPLHF.

V usage is TRBV30 and J usage is TRBJ1-5, with a possible D match to TRBD1 (5 bases). This CDR3 is built from 13 residues. Germline V CDR1 and CDR2: GTSNPN, SVGIG (reference sequence). V was cut by 5 bases and J by 3 bases, with 11 bases left in between. CDR3 protein: CAWSGGNNQPQHF. Here the CDR3 DNA reads TGTGCCTGGTCGGGGGGTAACAATCAGCCCCAGCATTTT.

The V call is TRBV5-4, the J call TRBJ2-7, with 7 bases identical to TRBD1. CDR3 length: 14 residues. V dropped 5 bases and J dropped 2; count of bases not matched to a gene: 7. Germline CDR1 reads SGHNT; CDR2 reads YYREEE (reference sequence). CDR3 sequence: CASRTERGPYEQYF. CDR3 sequence (DNA): TGTGCCAGCAGAACTGAGAGGGGGCCCTACGAGCAGTACTTC. Full variable domain (rest looked up from reference TRBV5-4 and TRBJ2-7): ETGVTQSPTHLIKTRGQQVTLRCSSQSGHNTVSWYQQALGQGPQFIFQYYREEENGRGNFPPRFSGLQFPNYSSELNVNALELDDSALYLCASRTERGPYEQYFGPGTRLTVT.

This chain uses TRBV9 with TRBJ1-1, with TRBD1 matching 7 bases. Germline-derived CDR1 and CDR2 are SGDLS and YYNGEE. The CDR3 extends over 15 amino acids. The V segment lost 2 bases and the J segment 1 base; nucleotides outside the gene matches: 5. CDR3 sequence: CASSVEDRQNTEAFF. The DNA for the CDR3 is TGTGCCAGCAGCGTCGAGGACAGGCAGAACACTGAAGCTTTCTTT. Full variable domain (remainder filled in from reference TRBV9 and TRBJ1-1): DSGVTQTPKHLITATGQRVTLRCSPRSGDLSVYWYQQSLDQGLQFLIQYYNGEERAKGNILERFSAQQFPDLHSELNLSSLELGDSALYFCASSVEDRQNTEAFFGQGTRLTVV.

The CDR3 reads CASSFQGMNTEAFF. CDR3 coding DNA: TGTGCCAGCAGCTTTCAGGGTATGAACACTGAAGCTTTCTTT. This chain connects TRBV5-6 to TRBJ1-1, with D possibly being TRBD1 (5 bases). Trimming stripped 2 bases from V and 0 bases from J, with 8 bases between. The V gene's germline CDR1 is SGHDT and CDR2 YYEEEE. CDR3 size: 14 residues.

The CDR3 bases are TGTGCCAGCAGCCACACTCACAGGGGCAATCAGCCCCAGCATTTT. Its translation is CASSHTHRGNQPQHF. The gene calls are TRBV5-8 and TRBJ1-5, with TRBD1 as a possible D gene (6 bases). The CDR3 extends over 15 amino acids. V was cut by 4 bases and J by 2 bases, with 13 bases left in between. CDR1 is SGHTS, CDR2 YDEGEE, per germline.

This rearrangement joins TRBV11-2 to TRBJ2-5, with a possible D match to TRBD2 (7 bases). Trimming removed 2 bases at V and 3 bases at J, with 19 bases between. Germline V gene lookup returns CDR1 SGHAT and CDR2 FQNNGV. CDR3 length: 17 residues. As DNA, the CDR3 is TGTGCCAGCAGCTTATTAAGGGGGGGGACGGACAAAGAGACCCAGTACTTC. Its protein is CASSLLRGGTDKETQYF.

This sequence joins TRBV5-5 and TRBJ2-7, with a tentative D call TRBD2 (6 bases). Germline lookup yields CDR1 SGHKS and CDR2 YYEKEE (reference sequence). V lost 0 bases to trimming and J lost 3 bases, with 13 bases between them. This CDR3 has 15 amino acids. In nucleotides, the CDR3 is TGTGCCAGCAGCTTGGGGGGGGTTCGGCACTACGAGCAGTACTTC. Its translation is CASSLGGVRHYEQYF.

The table lists this clone with a count of one. The CDR3 is CASSYGWSNLDEQYF. The CDR3 region has the DNA TGTGCCAGCAGTTACGGGTGGAGTAATCTAGACGAGCAGTACTTC. The chain combines TRBV6-5 with TRBJ2-7; D gene ambiguous. The CDR3 is made up of 15 amino acids. Per germline, CDR1 MNHEY and CDR2 SVGAGI. Trimming pared 2 bases from V and 5 bases from J, leaving 16 bases between.

DNA for the CDR3: TGTGCCAGCAGCTTCAAGGGACTAGCGGGGTCGAACACCGGGGAGCTGTTTTTT. Translated: CASSFKGLAGSNTGELFF. The chain links TRBV9 to TRBJ2-2; 13 bases align to TRBD2. This CDR3 has 18 amino acids. With V trimmed by 4 bases and J by 0 bases, 6 bases remained unmatched. The germline V gene encodes CDR1 SGDLS and CDR2 YYNGEE.

V and J are TRBV27 and TRBJ1-2; D possibly corresponds to TRBD1 (5 bases). The germline V gene has CDR1 MNHEY and CDR2 SMNVEV (reference sequence). The CDR3 sequence is 15 residues long. V was pared by 6 bases and J by 0 bases, with 14 bases between. This CDR3 is CASSPSGAANYGYTF. The CDR3 DNA is TGTGCCAGCAGCCCGAGCGGGGCGGCTAACTATGGCTACACCTTC.

This clone appeared a single time. This rearrangement joins TRBV11-2 to TRBJ1-4; 10 bases line up with TRBD1. V lost 1 base, J lost 10 bases, and 9 bases stayed unmatched. This CDR3 contains 16 residues. Germline lookup yields CDR1 SGHAT and CDR2 FQNNGV. CDR3 in amino acids: CASSLGATGGGGKLFF. The CDR3 DNA sequence: TGTGCCAGCAGCTTAGGAGCGACAGGGGGCGGCGGAAAACTGTTTTTT.

V and J are TRBV5-1 and TRBJ1-1; TRBD1 is a possible D gene (5 bases). Germline CDR1 is SGHRS and CDR2 is YFSETQ. The V end was cut by 1 base, the J end by 2 bases, with 9 bases between. The CDR3 is 14 residues long. In nucleotides, the CDR3 is TGCGCCAGCAGCTTGTGGCGGGACAACACTGAAGCTTTCTTT. It translates to CASSLWRDNTEAFF.